This T cell receptor beta chain was observed in a study of shared clonotypes between healthy human individuals. About the study: The cohort had a couple of women and a few men, ages 18 to 49. Findings and caveats of the study: Clonotype sharing among donors likely depends on sequencing depth.

Concerning this clone: Its cognate antigen is unknown.

Germline-derived CDR1 and CDR2 are LNHDA and SQIVND (reference sequence). Unmatched junction bases numbered 4, after V lost 3 bases and J lost 2 bases. The CDR3 is 16 residues long. Profiled with immunoSEQ multiplex PCR; TCRdb holds only in-frame clones, not every one. The top ten clones hold roughly 0.4% of a sample with over 1.5 million clones, around 98% of them seen once. The chain carries TRBV19 and TRBJ2-7; 13 bases match TRBD2. The receptor comes from a man aged 30 to 39 in good health. Sequenced sample: naive CD4+ T cells sorted from blood. The subset denotes: CD45RA+ positively selected. The CDR3 DNA is TGTGCCAGTAGTATTGGACTAGCGGGAGTAGCCTACGAGCAGTACTTC. This translates into CASSIGLAGVAYEQYF.